The sequence of this T cell receptor (beta chain) was determined in a study of vaccination effects on CD4 cells after COVID-19. Some clones are missing from TCRdb's copy, which holds only in-frame ones; the method was immunoSEQ multiplex PCR. The sample includes 55,000 or so clones, 70% of them seen just once. The CDR3 totals 13 residues. Germline lookup yields CDR1 LGHNA and CDR2 YNFKEQ. V was clipped by 3 bases and J by 1 base; unmatched bases: 0. Expansion of antigen-specific CD4+ T cells with viral peptide pools was carried out by the ViraFEST assay before sequencing. Having been cultured for less than 13 days, the cells underwent CD4+ T cell isolation. Previously uninfected by SARS-CoV-2, the vaccine recipients also showed negative nucleocapsid antibodies. This clone was seen more than once but under ten times. Its matching antigen is unknown.

This chain uses TRBV4-2 with TRBJ2-7, with 7 bases matching TRBD1. The specimen comprised CD4+ T cells from PBMCs cultured with SARS-CoV-2 spike peptides, sampled before COVID-19 vaccination. This clonotype originated in a human donor who received a COVID-19 vaccine. For the CDR3, the DNA is TGTGCCAGCAGCCAGGACAGGTCCTACGAGCAGTACTTC. The encoded protein is CASSQDRSYEQYF.